This T cell receptor (beta chain) was found in a study of blood T cell repertoires in COVID-19. Study background: The analysed material was cDNA or gDNA that came from T cells, B-cell-depleted T cells, or PBMCs.

Per the germline V gene, CDR1 is SGDLS and CDR2 is YYNGEE. Trimming took 2 bases from V and 1 from J, leaving 9 bases between them. There are 14 residues in the CDR3. Clones were sequenced by immunoSEQ multiplex PCR, and TCRdb holds only the in-frame ones, with some missing. Of 140,000 to 150,000 clones listed, roughly four fifths are singletons. This clonotype was sampled from a human donor with acute or convalescent COVID-19. The donor label of this sample is uncertain. The sequenced material came from peripheral blood. This chain uses TRBV9 with TRBJ1-1; possible D gene TRBD1, 5 bases. The CDR3 region has the DNA TGTGCCAGCAGCGTCGGAGGGACGAACACTGAAGCTTTCTTT. The encoded protein is CASSVGGTNTEAFF.